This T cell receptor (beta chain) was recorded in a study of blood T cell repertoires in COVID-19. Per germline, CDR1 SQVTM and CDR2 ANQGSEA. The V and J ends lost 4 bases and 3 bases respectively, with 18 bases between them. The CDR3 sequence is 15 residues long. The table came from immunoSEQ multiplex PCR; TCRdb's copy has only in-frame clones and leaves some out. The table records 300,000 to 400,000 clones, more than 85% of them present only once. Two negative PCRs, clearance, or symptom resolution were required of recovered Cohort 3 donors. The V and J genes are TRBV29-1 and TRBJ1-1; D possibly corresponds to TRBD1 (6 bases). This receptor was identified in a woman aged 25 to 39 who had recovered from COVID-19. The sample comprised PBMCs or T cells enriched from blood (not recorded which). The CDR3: CSVVGKYREDTEAFF. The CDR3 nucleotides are TGCAGCGTTGTAGGAAAATACAGGGAAGACACTGAAGCTTTCTTT. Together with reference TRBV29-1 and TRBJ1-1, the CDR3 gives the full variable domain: SAVISQKPSRDICQRGTSLTIQCQVDSQVTMMFWYRQQPGQSLTLIATANQGSEATYESGFVIDKFPISRPNLTFSTLTVSNMSPEDSSIYLCSVVGKYREDTEAFFGQGTRLTVV.